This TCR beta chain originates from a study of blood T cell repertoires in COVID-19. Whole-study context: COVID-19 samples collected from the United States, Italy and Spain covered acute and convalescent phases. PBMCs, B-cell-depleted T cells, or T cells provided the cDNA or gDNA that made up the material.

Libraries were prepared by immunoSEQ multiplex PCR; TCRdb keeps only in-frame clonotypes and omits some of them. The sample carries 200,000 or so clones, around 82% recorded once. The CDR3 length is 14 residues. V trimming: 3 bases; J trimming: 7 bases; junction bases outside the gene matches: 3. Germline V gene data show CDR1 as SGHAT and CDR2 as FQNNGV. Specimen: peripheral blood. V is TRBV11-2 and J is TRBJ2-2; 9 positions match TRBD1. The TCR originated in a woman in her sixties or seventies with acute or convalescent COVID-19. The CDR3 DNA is TGTGCCAGCAGCTTCACAGGGGGCGGCGGGGAGCTGTTTTTT. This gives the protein CASSFTGGGGELFF.